The entry below gives a single T cell receptor beta chain sequence along with its context. As yet, its antigen is unknown. The data are from a study of cytomegalovirus exposure and HLA in healthy donors. General study results and limits: Being productive about 87% or about 30% of the time was typical of most TCR beta V segments in an earlier analysis.

Primers for the PCR totalled 60 Vbeta and 13 Jbeta. Original analysis: Later work found 65 million to 85 million unique TCR beta chains, with approximately 12 million shared. Here immunoSEQ multiplex PCR was the method, and the copy in TCRdb shows in-frame clones only, minus some. V, J and clone size are those of that table, while D and trimming were read from the DNA. In the table there are approximately 150,000 clones, 80% of which are singletons. Trimming at V came to 7 bases and at J to 8 bases, leaving 14 bases not matched to a gene. The CDR3 runs to 16 residues. Germline CDR1 reads MDHEN; CDR2 reads SYDVKM.

The sequence was collected from a man aged 30-40 years in good health and CMV-seronegative. V is TRBV28 and J is TRBJ1-4, with 9 bases matching TRBD1. Sample: PBMCs. DNA of the CDR3: TGTGCCAGCATTAAGTCCCCAGGACAGGGGCACGAAAAACTGTTTTTT. The encoded protein is CASIKSPGQGHEKLFF.